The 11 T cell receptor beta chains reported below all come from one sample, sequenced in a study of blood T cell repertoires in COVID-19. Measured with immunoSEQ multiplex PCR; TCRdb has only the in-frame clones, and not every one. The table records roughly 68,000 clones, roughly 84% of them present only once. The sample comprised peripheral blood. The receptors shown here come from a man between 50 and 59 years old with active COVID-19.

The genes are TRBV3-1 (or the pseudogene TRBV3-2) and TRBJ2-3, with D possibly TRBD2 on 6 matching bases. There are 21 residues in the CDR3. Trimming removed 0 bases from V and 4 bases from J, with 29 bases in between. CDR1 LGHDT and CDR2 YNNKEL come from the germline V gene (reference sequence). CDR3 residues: CASSQEQLADPFTELPDTQYF. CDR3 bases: TGTGCCAGCAGCCAAGAACAGTTAGCGGATCCTTTCACAGAGTTGCCAGATACGCAGTATTTT.

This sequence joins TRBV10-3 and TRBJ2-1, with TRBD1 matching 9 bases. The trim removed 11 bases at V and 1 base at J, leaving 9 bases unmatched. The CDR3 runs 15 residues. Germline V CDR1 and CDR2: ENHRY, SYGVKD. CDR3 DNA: TGTGCCGGACGACAGGGGGGTGAGTCCTACAATGAGCAGTTCTTC. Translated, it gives CAGRQGGESYNEQFF.

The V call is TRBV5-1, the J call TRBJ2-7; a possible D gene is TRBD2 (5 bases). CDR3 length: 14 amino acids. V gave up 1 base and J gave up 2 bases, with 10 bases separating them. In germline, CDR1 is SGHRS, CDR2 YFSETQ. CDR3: CASSLLGVTYEQYF. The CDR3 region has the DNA TGCGCCAGCAGCTTGCTGGGAGTCACCTACGAGCAGTACTTC. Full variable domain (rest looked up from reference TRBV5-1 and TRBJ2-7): KAGVTQTPRYLIKTRGQQVTLSCSPISGHRSVSWYQQTPGQGLQFLFEYFSETQRNKGNFPGRFSGRQFSNSRSEMNVSTLELGDSALYLCASSLLGVTYEQYFGPGTRLTVT.

DNA for the CDR3: TGTGCCACCAGCAGCTTCAGGGGGCGCATGTCCGGGGAGCTGTTTTTT. Translation gives CATSSFRGRMSGELFF. This chain joins TRBV15 and TRBJ2-2, with 8 bases identical to TRBD1. The CDR3 covers 16 residues. The V gene's germline CDR1 is LNHNV and CDR2 YYDKDF (reference sequence). V was clipped by 3 bases and J by 6 bases; unmatched bases: 9.

The CDR3 coding sequence is TGTGCCAGCAGTTACGAGGAGGGGTTGGAACTGTTTTTT. Translation gives CASSYEEGLELFF. This chain joins TRBV6-6 and TRBJ1-4; D may be TRBD1 (5 bases). Trimming removed 2 bases from V and 12 bases from J, with 13 bases in between. The germline gives CDR1 MNHNY, CDR2 SVGAGI (reference sequence). The CDR3 extends over 13 amino acids.

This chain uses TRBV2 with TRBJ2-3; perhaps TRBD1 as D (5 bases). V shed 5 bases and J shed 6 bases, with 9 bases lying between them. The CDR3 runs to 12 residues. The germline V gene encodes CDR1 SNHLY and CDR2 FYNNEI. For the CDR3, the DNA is TGTGCCAGCAGTAAGAACAGGGATACGCAGTATTTT. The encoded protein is CASSKNRDTQYF.

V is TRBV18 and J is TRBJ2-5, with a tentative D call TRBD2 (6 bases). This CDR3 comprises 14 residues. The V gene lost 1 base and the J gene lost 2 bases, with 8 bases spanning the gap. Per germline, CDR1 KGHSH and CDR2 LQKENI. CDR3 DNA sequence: TGTGCCAGCTCACCACTAGCGGCGCAAGAGACCCAGTACTTC. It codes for CASSPLAAQETQYF.

CDR3 residues: CASSDAQRATDTQYF. CDR3 DNA sequence: TGTGCCAGCAGTGATGCCCAGCGGGCCACAGATACGCAGTATTTT. V usage is TRBV2 and J usage is TRBJ2-3, with TRBD2 as a possible D gene (6 bases). Trimming removed 3 bases at V and 2 bases at J, with 12 bases between. This CDR3 has 15 amino acids. Germline CDR1 and CDR2: SNHLY and FYNNEI.

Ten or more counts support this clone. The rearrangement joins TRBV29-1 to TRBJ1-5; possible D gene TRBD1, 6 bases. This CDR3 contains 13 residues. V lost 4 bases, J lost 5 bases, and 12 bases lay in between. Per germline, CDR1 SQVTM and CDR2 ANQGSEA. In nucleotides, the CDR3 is TGCAGCGTTGGAACAGGGACCCATCAGCCCCAGCATTTT. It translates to CSVGTGTHQPQHF.

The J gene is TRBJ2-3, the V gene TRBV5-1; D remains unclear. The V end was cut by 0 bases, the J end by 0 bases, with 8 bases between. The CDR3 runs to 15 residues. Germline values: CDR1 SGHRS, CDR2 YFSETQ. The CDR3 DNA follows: TGCGCCAGCAGCTTGGGAGGCGGCAGCACAGATACGCAGTATTTT. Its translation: CASSLGGGSTDTQYF.

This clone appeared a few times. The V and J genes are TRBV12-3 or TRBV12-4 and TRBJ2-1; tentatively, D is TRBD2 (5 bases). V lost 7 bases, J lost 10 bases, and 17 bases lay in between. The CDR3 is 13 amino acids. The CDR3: CASTSLRGIEQFF. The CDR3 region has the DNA TGTGCCAGCACCTCGCTTCGGGGTATCGAGCAGTTCTTC.